This T cell receptor (beta chain) was documented in a study of blood T cells in healthy people across ages. As for this clonotype: The junction and the germline gene differ at one end; a read error may be behind it.

A second about 7 to 11 cycle PCR used barcoded and J-beta primers. TCRdb recomputed calls from the 5' RACE reads with MiXCR, one row per CDR3 protein. The top ten clones hold approximately 22% of a sample with fewer than 900,000 distinct CDR3 sequences, 40% to 45% of them seen once. The CDR3 has 14 amino acids. Sequencing was performed on blood. This chain connects TRBV12-3 or TRBV12-4 to TRBJ2-1, with 14 bases fitting TRBD2. This receptor was identified in a woman in her fifties or sixties in good health. The CDR3 sequence is CACSGTSGSYEQFF. In DNA, the CDR3 is TGTGCCTGCAGCGGGACTAGCGGGAGTTATGAGCAGTTCTTC.